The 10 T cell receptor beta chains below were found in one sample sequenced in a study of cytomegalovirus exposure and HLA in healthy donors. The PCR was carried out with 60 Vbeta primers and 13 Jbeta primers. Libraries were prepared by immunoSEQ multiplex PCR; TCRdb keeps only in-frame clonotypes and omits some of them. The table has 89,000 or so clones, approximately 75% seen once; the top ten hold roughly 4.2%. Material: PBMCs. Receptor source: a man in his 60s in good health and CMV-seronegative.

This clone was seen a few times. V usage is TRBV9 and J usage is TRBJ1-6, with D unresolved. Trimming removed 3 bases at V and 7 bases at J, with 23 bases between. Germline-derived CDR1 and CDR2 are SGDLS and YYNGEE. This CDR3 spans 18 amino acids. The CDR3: CASSGTEGLTGKNSPLHF. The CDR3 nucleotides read TGTGCCAGCAGCGGCACCGAAGGCCTTACCGGGAAGAATTCACCCCTCCACTTT. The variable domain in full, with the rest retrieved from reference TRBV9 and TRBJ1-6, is DSGVTQTPKHLITATGQRVTLRCSPRSGDLSVYWYQQSLDQGLQFLIQYYNGEERAKGNILERFSAQQFPDLHSELNLSSLELGDSALYFCASSGTEGLTGKNSPLHFGNGTRLTVT.

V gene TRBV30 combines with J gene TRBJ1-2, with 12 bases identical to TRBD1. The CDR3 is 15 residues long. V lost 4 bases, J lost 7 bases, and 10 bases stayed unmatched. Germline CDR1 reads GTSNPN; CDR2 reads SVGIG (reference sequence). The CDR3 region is CAWIAGTGGRRGYTF. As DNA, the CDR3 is TGTGCCTGGATAGCCGGGACAGGGGGCCGGCGTGGCTACACCTTC.

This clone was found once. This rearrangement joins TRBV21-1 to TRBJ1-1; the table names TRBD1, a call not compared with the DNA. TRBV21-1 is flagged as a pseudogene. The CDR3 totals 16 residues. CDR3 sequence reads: CASSKEGGLAVPEAFF. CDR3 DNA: TGTGCCAGCAGCAAAGAAGGGGGTTTGGCAGTCCCTGAAGCTTTCTTT.

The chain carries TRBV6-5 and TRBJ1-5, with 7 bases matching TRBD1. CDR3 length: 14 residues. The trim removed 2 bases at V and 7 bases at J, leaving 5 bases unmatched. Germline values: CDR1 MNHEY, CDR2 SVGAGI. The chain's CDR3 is CASSYRGQAQPQHF. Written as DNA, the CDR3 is TGTGCCAGCAGTTACAGGGGGCAGGCGCAGCCCCAGCATTTT.

This CDR3 is CASSLDREVEQFF. The CDR3 bases are TGTGCCAGCAGCTTAGACAGGGAGGTTGAGCAGTTCTTC. The gene calls are TRBV11-2 and TRBJ2-1; weak D call: TRBD2 (6 bases). From germline, CDR1 is SGHAT and CDR2 FQNNGV. V lost 0 bases, J lost 9 bases, and 9 bases lay in between. The CDR3 extends over 13 amino acids.

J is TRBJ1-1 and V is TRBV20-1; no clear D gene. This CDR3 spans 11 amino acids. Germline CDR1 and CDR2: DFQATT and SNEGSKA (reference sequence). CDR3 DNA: TGCAGCGTTTGGCTGAACACTGAAGCTTTCTTT. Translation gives CSVWLNTEAFF.

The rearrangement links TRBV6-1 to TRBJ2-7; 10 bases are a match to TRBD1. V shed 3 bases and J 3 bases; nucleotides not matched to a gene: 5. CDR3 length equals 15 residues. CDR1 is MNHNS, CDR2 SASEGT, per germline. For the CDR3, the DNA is TGTGCCAGCAGTGATAAGTGGGACAGGGGCTACGAGCAGTACTTC. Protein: CASSDKWDRGYEQYF.

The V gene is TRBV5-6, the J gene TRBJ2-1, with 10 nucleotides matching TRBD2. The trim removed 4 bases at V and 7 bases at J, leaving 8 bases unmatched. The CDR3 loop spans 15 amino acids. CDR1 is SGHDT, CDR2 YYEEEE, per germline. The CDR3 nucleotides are TGTGCCAGCAGCGTGAGCTCTAGCGGGGGAAATGAGCAGTTCTTC. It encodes CASSVSSSGGNEQFF.

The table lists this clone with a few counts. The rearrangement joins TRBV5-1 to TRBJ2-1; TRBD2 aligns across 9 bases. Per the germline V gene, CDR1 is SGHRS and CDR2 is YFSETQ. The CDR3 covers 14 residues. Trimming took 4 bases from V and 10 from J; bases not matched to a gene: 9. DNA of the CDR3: TGCGCCAGCAGCCCGCCTAGCGGGGACCTAGAGCAGTTCTTC. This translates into CASSPPSGDLEQFF.

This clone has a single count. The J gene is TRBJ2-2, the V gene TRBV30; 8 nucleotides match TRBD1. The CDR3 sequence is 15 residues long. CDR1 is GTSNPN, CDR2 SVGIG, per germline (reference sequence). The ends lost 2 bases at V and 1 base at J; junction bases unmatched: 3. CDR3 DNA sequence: TGTGCCTGGAGTCGCGGGACAGGGAACACCGGGGAGCTGTTTTTT. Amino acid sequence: CAWSRGTGNTGELFF. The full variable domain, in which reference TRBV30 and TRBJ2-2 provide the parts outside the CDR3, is SQTIHQWPATLVQPVGSPLSLECTVEGTSNPNLYWYRQAAGRGLQLLFYSVGIGQISSEVPQNLSASRPQDRQFILSSKKLLLSDSGFYLCAWSRGTGNTGELFFGEGSRLTVL.